A selection of T cell receptor beta chains follows, all from one sample in a study of shared T cell receptors in the human thymus. Clones were sequenced by immunoSEQ multiplex PCR, and TCRdb holds only the in-frame ones, with some missing. The sample has more than 300,000 clones; 95% are singletons. Sequenced input: thymocytes. Receptors originate from a human donor. The CDR3 runs from the conserved cysteine through the conserved F or W. D genes are given only for firm matches. Where a row states a size, it is once, few, many or the class of an expanded clone; other rows omit it.

clone_size	v_call	d_call	j_call	cdr3_aa	cdr3_nt
.	TRBV7-6	TRBD1	TRBJ2-2	CASSLGQGTGELFF	TGTGCCAGCAGCCTAGGACAGGGGACCGGGGAGCTGTTTTTT
.	TRBV9	TRBD2	TRBJ2-7	CASSVGASGSHEQYF	TGTGCCAGCAGCGTAGGTGCTAGCGGGAGCCACGAGCAGTACTTC
.	TRBV28	TRBD1	TRBJ1-2	CASSSGQGLQLWGYTF	TGTGCCAGCAGTTCCGGACAGGGCCTTCAACTATGGGGCTACACCTTC
.	TRBV9	TRBD2	TRBJ2-7	CASSVGGRGSYEQYF	TGTGCCAGCAGCGTCGGCGGGAGGGGTTCCTACGAGCAGTACTTC
.	TRBV27	TRBD2	TRBJ2-7	CASSFWGRASSYEQYF	TGTGCCAGCAGTTTTTGGGGGAGGGCTAGCTCCTACGAGCAGTACTTC
.	TRBV4-1	.	TRBJ1-2	CASSQDQGEASNYGYTF	TGCGCCAGCAGCCAAGATCAGGGCGAGGCCTCCAACTATGGCTACACCTTC
.	TRBV28	.	TRBJ1-3	CASSPPLGSGNTIYF	TGTGCCAGCAGCCCCCCCCTCGGCTCTGGAAACACCATATATTTT
.	TRBV6-1	.	TRBJ2-4	CASSEEGVRSMAKNIQYF	TGTGCCAGCAGTGAAGAGGGGGTCCGATCCATGGCCAAAAACATTCAGTACTTC
.	TRBV27	.	TRBJ1-6	CASSPRGRDNSPLHF	TGTGCCAGCAGTCCCCGGGGCAGAGACAATTCACCCCTCCACTTT
.	TRBV25-1	.	TRBJ2-7	CASSDQGKDYEQYF	TGTGCCAGCAGTGATCAGGGGAAAGACTACGAGCAGTACTTC
.	TRBV6-4	.	TRBJ2-3	CASSTDTQYF	TGTGCCAGCAGCACAGATACGCAGTATTTT
.	TRBV7-2	.	TRBJ2-7	CASSLRSKNYEQYF	TGTGCCAGCAGCTTAAGGTCCAAGAATTACGAGCAGTACTTC
once	TRBV19	TRBD1	TRBJ2-5	CASSTRTGDETQYF	TGTGCCAGTAGTACGAGGACAGGGGATGAGACCCAGTACTTC
.	TRBV6-4	.	TRBJ1-2	CASSTGTGYGYTF	TGTGCCAGCAGCACCGGGACGGGCTATGGCTACACCTTC
.	TRBV27	TRBD1	TRBJ1-4	CASSLSGQGVHSTNEKLFF	TGTGCCAGCAGTTTATCGGGGCAGGGGGTACATTCAACTAATGAAAAACTGTTTTTT
.	TRBV28	.	TRBJ2-6	CASGPGWGPGANVLTF	TGTGCCAGCGGCCCGGGGTGGGGCCCTGGGGCCAACGTCCTGACTTTC
.	TRBV7-4	TRBD2	TRBJ2-1	CASSLVIAGEKDEQFF	TGTGCCAGCAGCTTAGTGATCGCGGGAGAAAAGGATGAGCAGTTCTTC
.	TRBV9	.	TRBJ1-1	CASSGKQGFRDEAFF	TGTGCCAGCAGCGGGAAACAGGGATTTCGGGATGAAGCTTTCTTT
.	TRBV29-1	TRBD1	TRBJ1-5	CSVGTGDNQPQHF	TGCAGCGTCGGGACAGGGGATAATCAGCCCCAGCATTTT
.	TRBV25-1	TRBD2	TRBJ2-7	CASRGLAGITYEQYF	TGTGCCAGCAGGGGACTAGCGGGTATAACCTACGAGCAGTACTTC
.	TRBV19	.	TRBJ2-7	CASSIGTPNTSYEQYF	TGTGCCAGTAGTATTGGGACCCCGAATACTTCCTACGAGCAGTACTTC
.	TRBV11-2	TRBD1	TRBJ2-1	CASSSGAGGNEQFF	TGTGCCAGCAGCTCCGGGGCAGGGGGCAATGAGCAGTTCTTC
.	TRBV30	TRBD2	TRBJ2-3	CAQGIAGGPEDTQYF	TGTGCCCAGGGGATAGCGGGAGGGCCTGAAGATACGCAGTATTTT
.	TRBV5-4	.	TRBJ2-1	CASSFGPRISREQFF	TGTGCCAGCAGCTTCGGGCCCCGGATTAGCCGGGAGCAGTTCTTC
few	TRBV6-4	.	TRBJ2-1	CANRTGFEQFF	TGTGCCAACAGAACCGGGTTTGAGCAGTTCTTC
.	TRBV6-1	.	TRBJ2-2	CASSEGLNTGELFF	TGTGCCAGCAGTGAAGGGCTGAACACCGGGGAGCTGTTTTTT
.	TRBV4-1	.	TRBJ2-4	CASSQVLQGANIQYF	TGCGCCAGCAGCCAAGTCTTACAGGGCGCAAACATTCAGTACTTC